This note documents a single T cell receptor beta chain sequence. Its binding antigen is unknown. No much larger clonotype is one base removed from it; base qualities were not supplied. This record comes from a study of T cells after somatic rescue of genetic block (dated by TCRdb to 2018 to 2021). With regard to the full study: The study assessed how robust, over the long term, a T-cell system was when the system had developed through somatic rescue of a genetic block in T-cell development.

Sequences LGHNA (CDR1) and YNFKEQ (CDR2) are obtained from the germline V gene. The CDR3 spans 12 residues, from the cysteine through the phenylalanine. Only the CDR3 DNA stays, 36 bases, in frame from base 1. The trim is 1 base for V and 5 bases for J, with a gap of 6 bases between the germline ends. The library was produced with the immunoSEQ multiplex PCR assay. TCRdb holds this immuneACCESS table with in-frame rearrangements only. Some clones are missing; in checked studies, unresolved V genes explain under half, and the rest has no known cause. Counted in this sample were about 9,100 clones; 70% to 75% of them appeared once. In total, the top ten clones hold approximately 23% of the sample.

This clonotype originated in a boy aged 5-17 years. Material for sequencing was peripheral blood mononuclear cells (PBMCs). The sequence links TRBV4-2 to TRBJ2-7; the D gene is not confidently resolved. The CDR3 sequence is CASSQAWNEQYF. The nucleotides are TGTGCCAGCAGCCAAGCGTGGAACGAGCAGTACTTC.